The 20 T cell receptor beta chains given below trace back to one sample, sequenced in a study of Tregs in tolerant kidney transplant recipients (dated by TCRdb to the late 2010s). The library was obtained by the immunoSEQ multiplex PCR assay. Sourced from immuneACCESS, this table was stored by TCRdb with only in-frame sequences that have V and J called. A share of the clones is absent; for the studies checked, an unresolved V gene accounts for under half, and the remainder has no known explanation. The sample profile shows 200,000 to 300,000 clones; approximately 84% of them were found once. In total, the top ten clones hold over 0.5% of the sample. Sequencing input: CD4+ T cells from blood. All receptors come from a human donor in good health.

The rearrangement uses TRBV11-2 and TRBJ1-5; tentative D call: TRBD1 (5 bases). The CDR3 has 15 residues. V lost 4 bases, J lost 3 bases, and 13 bases lay in between. The germline V gene has CDR1 SGHAT and CDR2 FQNNGV. CDR3 sequence reads: CASSSKPGTNQPQHF. The CDR3 DNA is TGTGCCAGCAGCTCCAAGCCAGGGACCAATCAGCCCCAGCATTTT.

The chain joins TRBV7-2 to TRBJ2-3; D uncertain. V lost 2 bases and J 4 bases, leaving 4 bases between the germline ends. CDR3 size: 12 residues. The germline V gene encodes CDR1 SGHTA and CDR2 FQGNSA. The DNA for the CDR3 is TGTGCCAGCAGCTTATATGCAGATACGCAGTATTTT. Translated: CASSLYADTQYF.

This sequence joins TRBV19 and TRBJ1-1, with 7 bases that match TRBD1. This CDR3 is built from 15 residues. Trimming removed 7 bases from V and 5 bases from J; junction bases left unmatched: 13. Germline-derived CDR1 and CDR2 are LNHDA and SQIVND (reference sequence). This CDR3 reads CASIPSFRGGTEAFF. DNA of the CDR3: TGTGCCAGTATCCCCTCGTTCAGGGGGGGAACTGAAGCTTTCTTT.

The table lists this clone with a count of one. The chain links TRBV11-2 to TRBJ1-2; tentatively, D is TRBD1 (6 bases). The CDR3 loop spans 16 amino acids. The V gene lost 5 bases and the J gene lost 7 bases, with 23 bases spanning the gap. The germline V gene has CDR1 SGHAT and CDR2 FQNNGV. For the CDR3, the DNA is TGTGCCAGCAGCACCATTGGGATTACAGGGTTCCGTGGCTACACCTTC. This sequence encodes CASSTIGITGFRGYTF.

This chain links TRBV18 with TRBJ1-5, with 11 bases matching TRBD1. The CDR3 is 17 residues long. With V trimmed by 6 bases and J by 6 bases, 13 bases remained unmatched. CDR1 and CDR2 (germline): KGHSH, LQKENI. This CDR3 is CASSRSSGTGGLQPQHF. As DNA, the CDR3 is TGTGCCAGCTCGCGCTCCTCCGGGACAGGGGGTCTTCAGCCCCAGCATTTT. Full variable domain (outside the CDR3, taken from reference TRBV18 and TRBJ1-5): NAGVMQNPRHLVRRRGQEARLRCSPMKGHSHVYWYRQLPEEGLKFMVYLQKENIIDESGMPKERFSAEFPKEGPSILRIQQVVRGDSAAYFCASSRSSGTGGLQPQHFGDGTRLSIL.

The rearrangement uses TRBV15 and TRBJ2-5, with D unclear. Near its end, the DNA agrees better with TRBJ2-7, so the J call may be wrong. Looked up from germline, CDR1 is LNHNV and CDR2 is YYDKDF (reference sequence). CDR3 length equals 13 residues. CDR3 protein: CATSRGLSYEQYF. CDR3 DNA sequence: TGTGCCACCAGCAGAGGCCTTTCCTACGAGCAGTACTTC.

The chain combines TRBV5-1 with TRBJ2-7; D is uncertain. Germline CDR1 SGHRS, CDR2 YFSETQ. V was clipped by 4 bases and J by 0 bases, with 8 bases between them. There are 13 residues in the CDR3. The CDR3 loop is CASSPTSSYEQYF. CDR3 coding DNA: TGCGCCAGCAGCCCGACCAGCTCCTACGAGCAGTACTTC.

The chain employs TRBV30 and TRBJ1-5; D is ambiguous. With 0 bases removed from V and 2 bases from J, the gap between germline ends came to 14 bases. The CDR3 is 16 amino acids. Germline lookup yields CDR1 GTSNPN and CDR2 SVGIG (reference sequence). This CDR3 reads CAWSVMGPAGNQPQHF. In nucleotides, the CDR3 is TGTGCCTGGAGTGTAATGGGTCCGGCTGGCAATCAGCCCCAGCATTTT.

The CDR3 is CASSSKPGQGHEQYF. The CDR3 region has the DNA TGTGCCAGCAGCTCGAAGCCGGGACAGGGACACGAGCAGTACTTC. This chain joins TRBV11-2 and TRBJ2-7; 9 bases are shared with TRBD1. The CDR3 is 15 residues long. Germline V gene lookup returns CDR1 SGHAT and CDR2 FQNNGV. The V segment lost 4 bases and the J segment 5 bases; nucleotides outside the gene matches: 9.

This clone was seen just once. V and J are TRBV5-1 and TRBJ2-7, with 10 nucleotides matching TRBD1. Germline V gene sequence: CDR1 SGHRS, CDR2 YFSETQ. Losses at the gene ends were 4 bases for V and 7 bases for J; bases not matched to a gene: 11. This CDR3 has 15 residues. CDR3 DNA: TGCGCCAGCAGCCCACCCGGGACAGGGGATCGGGAGCAGTACTTC. Translated, it gives CASSPPGTGDREQYF.

This chain uses TRBV18 with TRBJ2-1; the match to TRBD1 covers 7 bases. The CDR3 runs to 16 residues. V was clipped by 2 bases and J by 4 bases; unmatched bases: 8. CDR1 is KGHSH and CDR2 is LQKENI in the germline V gene. The CDR3: CASSPYRDRNYNEQFF. In DNA form, the CDR3 reads TGTGCCAGCTCACCATACCGGGACAGAAATTACAATGAGCAGTTCTTC.

V gene TRBV4-2 combines with J gene TRBJ2-7; 16 positions match TRBD2. Trimming cost V 2 bases and J 1 base; bases outside gene matches: 11. CDR1 is LGHNA and CDR2 is YNFKEQ in the germline V gene. The CDR3 spans 20 residues. This CDR3 is CASSQQAGTSGRELSYEQYF. Written as DNA, the CDR3 is TGTGCCAGCAGCCAACAAGCGGGGACTAGCGGGAGGGAATTATCCTACGAGCAGTACTTC.

The V and J genes are TRBV6-4 and TRBJ1-1; possible D gene TRBD1, 6 bases. V was clipped by 4 bases and J by 3 bases, with 9 bases between them. CDR3 size: 13 residues. Germline V gives CDR1 MRHNA, CDR2 SNTAGT. The CDR3 bases are TGTGCCAGCAGTGCTACAGGGTACACTGAAGCTTTCTTT. Amino acid sequence: CASSATGYTEAFF.

Concerning this clone itself: The sample contains more than one DNA sequence encoding this CDR3. The chain couples TRBV7-6 to TRBJ1-5, with D perhaps matching TRBD1 (5 bases). Germline V gene sequence: CDR1 SGHVS, CDR2 FNYEAQ. This CDR3 is built from 19 residues. With 4 bases removed from V and 0 bases from J, the gap between germline ends came to 22 bases. The CDR3 bases are TGTGCCAGCAGCTCGGGACCGGGGGGACTACCTTATAGCAATCAGCCCCAGCATTTT. It encodes CASSSGPGGLPYSNQPQHF.

The chain is built from TRBV7-2 and TRBJ1-2; D gene uncertain. The V gene's germline CDR1 is SGHTA and CDR2 FQGNSA. With 5 bases removed from V and 0 bases from J, the gap between germline ends came to 13 bases. The CDR3 covers 15 residues. The CDR3 bases are TGTGCCAGCAGCCTCTCCCGAGCAGCTAACTATGGCTACACCTTC. Protein: CASSLSRAANYGYTF.

The chain uses TRBV18 and TRBJ2-7; maybe TRBD1 (5 bases). This CDR3 region has 14 residues. Trimming took 3 bases from V and 6 from J, leaving 15 bases between them. CDR1 is KGHSH and CDR2 is LQKENI in the germline V gene. The CDR3 loop reads CASSPEFQGVEQYF. The CDR3 DNA reads TGTGCCAGCTCACCGGAATTTCAGGGCGTCGAGCAGTACTTC.

The CDR3, as DNA: TGCGCCAGCAGCTTGTCGCCAGGACAGGTCAGCCGATCCAGCAATGAAAAACTGTTTTTT. The encoded protein is CASSLSPGQVSRSSNEKLFF. This chain connects TRBV5-1 to TRBJ1-4; 7 bases fit TRBD1. Germline V gene data show CDR1 as SGHRS and CDR2 as YFSETQ. The CDR3 is made up of 20 amino acids. Trimming at V came to 1 base and at J to 5 bases, leaving 20 bases not matched to a gene.

The count of this clone is one. The chain uses TRBV4-2 and TRBJ2-3, with 15 bases aligning to TRBD2. V gave up 4 bases and J gave up 5 bases; unmatched junction bases: 7. The germline V gene encodes CDR1 LGHNA and CDR2 YNFKEQ. The CDR3 contains 17 residues. CDR3 in amino acids: CASSRGTSGGPKDTQYF. CDR3 bases: TGTGCCAGCAGCCGAGGGACTAGCGGGGGGCCGAAAGATACGCAGTATTTT.

The chain uses TRBV9 and TRBJ2-1; D may be TRBD1 (7 bases). CDR3 size: 16 residues. V lost 4 bases and J lost 7, with 21 bases in between. Germline V gives CDR1 SGDLS, CDR2 YYNGEE. CDR3 nucleotides: TGTGCCAGCAGCCCCCGACAGGGCCTAGGGGGGAATGAGCAGTTCTTC. Translation gives CASSPRQGLGGNEQFF.

V and J are TRBV7-2 and TRBJ2-1, with D perhaps TRBD1 or TRBD2 (5 bases each). V lost 3 bases and J 0 bases, leaving 9 bases between the germline ends. Germline V gene data show CDR1 as SGHTA and CDR2 as FQGNSA. The CDR3 has 15 residues. CDR3 in DNA: TGTGCCAGCAGCTTTCGGGGCAGCTCCTACAATGAGCAGTTCTTC. Translated: CASSFRGSSYNEQFF.